The 25 T cell receptor beta chains listed next were all sequenced from one sample in a study of chemoradiotherapy in HPV16-positive cancers. Sequencing was performed with immunoSEQ multiplex PCR; in TCRdb, only in-frame clones are kept and a portion is missing. The repertoire consists of about 5,400 clones, with about 85% occurring once and the leading ten covering roughly 9.7%. Sequenced here: tumor tissue, sampled from a patient who underwent chemoradiotherapy. The receptors come from a human donor with HPV-associated anogenital cancer.

This chain links TRBV6-1 with TRBJ1-1; D may be TRBD1 (5 bases). Trimming removed 8 bases at V and 4 bases at J, with 14 bases between. Germline V gene lookup returns CDR1 MNHNS and CDR2 SASEGT. The CDR3 contains 13 residues. The CDR3 loop reads CASRPGMSTEAFF. The CDR3 DNA is TGTGCCAGCCGACCAGGGATGAGCACTGAAGCTTTCTTT.

The chain couples TRBV19 to TRBJ2-5; TRBD2 agrees at 8 bases. Germline CDR1 LNHDA, CDR2 SQIVND (reference sequence). Trimming at V came to 1 base and at J to 2 bases, leaving 3 bases not matched to a gene. The CDR3 extends over 15 amino acids. The DNA for the CDR3 is TGTGCCAGTAGTATAGCGGGGGGGATACAAGAGACCCAGTACTTC. Its translation: CASSIAGGIQETQYF.

The rearrangement joins TRBV10-3 to TRBJ2-7; D may be TRBD1 (6 bases). From germline, CDR1 is ENHRY and CDR2 SYGVKD. V was trimmed by 6 bases and J by 2 bases, leaving 14 bases between them. The CDR3 totals 14 residues. CDR3 in amino acids: CAISPQGSAYEQYV. The CDR3 DNA reads TGTGCCATCAGCCCACAGGGAAGTGCCTACGAGCAGTACGTC.

The chain combines TRBV30 with TRBJ1-2; D possibly corresponds to TRBD1 (6 bases). The CDR3 has 14 amino acids. Trimming took off 2 bases at V and 8 bases at J, with 18 bases between the two ends. Germline V gene sequence: CDR1 GTSNPN, CDR2 SVGIG (reference sequence). CDR3 loop: CAWSKVGRGSGYTF. The DNA for the CDR3 is TGTGCCTGGAGTAAAGTCGGCAGGGGATCCGGCTACACCTTC.

The chain joins TRBV10-3 to TRBJ2-5; TRBD2 agrees at 12 bases. With 2 bases clipped from V and 4 bases from J, the junction kept 11 bases outside the gene matches. CDR3 length equals 18 residues. Germline V gene sequence: CDR1 ENHRY, CDR2 SYGVKD. The CDR3 here is CAISEANPGTSGRETQYF. CDR3 DNA: TGTGCCATCAGTGAGGCAAACCCCGGGACTAGCGGGCGAGAGACCCAGTACTTC.

The chain combines TRBV27 with TRBJ1-2, with D perhaps matching TRBD1 (5 bases). The CDR3 covers 15 residues. Trimming left V 7 bases short and J 1 base short, with 16 bases between. Germline CDR1 and CDR2: MNHEY and SMNVEV (reference sequence). The chain's CDR3 is CASTLAAGSNYGYTF. In DNA, the CDR3 is TGTGCCAGCACCCTGGCGGCAGGGAGTAACTATGGCTACACCTTC.

The sample holds a few counts of this clone. The chain joins TRBV10-3 to TRBJ1-6; 8 positions agree with TRBD1. After removal of 3 bases from V and 10 bases from J, the junction contained 5 bases not matched to a gene. CDR1 ENHRY and CDR2 SYGVKD come from the germline V gene. This CDR3 has 14 residues. CDR3 loop: CAISDPGGTSPLHF. The CDR3 nucleotides read TGTGCCATCAGTGATCCAGGGGGCACGTCACCCCTCCACTTT.

This clone appeared once. This chain connects TRBV6-1 to TRBJ1-2, with TRBD1 matching over 7 bases. CDR1 and CDR2 (germline): MNHNS, SASEGT. V lost 7 bases and J lost 4; bases outside the gene matches: 6. The CDR3 totals 13 residues. CDR3 coding DNA: TGTGCCAGCACACGGGACAGCCCCTATGGCTACACCTTC. Encoded protein: CASTRDSPYGYTF.

The V call is TRBV29-1, the J call TRBJ2-1, with D maybe TRBD1 (6 bases). The length of the CDR3 is 14 residues. Germline values: CDR1 SQVTM, CDR2 ANQGSEA. V dropped 4 bases and J dropped 5 bases, with 15 bases sitting between them. The DNA for the CDR3 is TGCAGCGTTGTAACTCCCAGGGGTCACAATGAGCAGTTCTTC. Translated, it gives CSVVTPRGHNEQFF.

This clone turned up a few times. The rearrangement joins TRBV11-1 to TRBJ2-7, with D perhaps TRBD1 or TRBD2 (5 bases each). The CDR3 runs to 15 residues. Germline values: CDR1 SGHAT, CDR2 FQDESV (reference sequence). V dropped 5 bases and J dropped 4 bases, with 18 bases sitting between them. The CDR3 here is CASSPTRGGSYEQYV. CDR3 nucleotides: TGTGCCAGCAGCCCCACGAGGGGTGGCTCTTACGAGCAGTACGTC.

This clone was found once. The genes are TRBV7-2 and TRBJ1-1; D not certain. The CDR3 sequence is 13 residues long. V dropped 3 bases and J dropped 1 base, with 6 bases sitting between them. CDR1 and CDR2 (germline): SGHTA, FQGNSA. The CDR3: CASSFAGNTEAFF. Here the CDR3 DNA reads TGTGCCAGCAGCTTTGCAGGGAACACTGAAGCTTTCTTT.

J is TRBJ2-2 and V is TRBV27; D is possibly TRBD2 (7 bases). There are 14 residues in the CDR3. Germline V gives CDR1 MNHEY, CDR2 SMNVEV (reference sequence). V was pared by 6 bases and J by 7 bases, with 15 bases between. CDR3 DNA: TGTGCCAGCAGCTCCGCGGGGGCGGGCGGGGAGCTGTTTTTT. Translation: CASSSAGAGGELFF.

The sample holds a few counts of this clone. The V call is TRBV5-4, the J call TRBJ1-5; TRBD1 might be the D (5 bases). The CDR3 spans 16 residues. V was clipped by 0 bases and J by 5 bases, with 15 bases between them. Germline V gene data show CDR1 as SGHNT and CDR2 as YYREEE (reference sequence). The CDR3 region has the DNA TGTGCCAGCAGCTTGGGGGGGGGTTCCGCGGATCAGCCCCAGCATTTT. Its translation: CASSLGGGSADQPQHF.

The J gene is TRBJ1-4, the V gene TRBV6-6; TRBD1 aligns across 9 bases. The CDR3 contains 15 residues. The junction had 6 bases not matched to a gene; V was cut back by 2 bases and J by 8 bases. In germline, CDR1 is MNHNY, CDR2 SVGAGI (reference sequence). The CDR3 sequence is CASSYLTGGREKLFF. Written as DNA, the CDR3 is TGTGCCAGCAGTTACCTGACAGGGGGGCGGGAAAAACTGTTTTTT.

The chain is built from TRBV9 and TRBJ2-1; TRBD2 matches 7 bases. The CDR3 consists of 16 residues. The trim removed 0 bases at V and 4 bases at J, leaving 7 bases unmatched. CDR1 SGDLS and CDR2 YYNGEE come from the germline V gene. CDR3 sequence: CASSVGDSGLYNEQFF. For the CDR3, the DNA is TGTGCCAGCAGCGTAGGTGATAGCGGGCTTTACAATGAGCAGTTCTTC.

This chain connects TRBV13 to TRBJ1-1; D is perhaps TRBD1 (5 bases). V was shortened by 6 bases and J by 6 bases, with 20 bases between the two germline ends. This CDR3 is 15 amino acids long. Germline V lookup: CDR1 PRHDT, CDR2 FYEKMQ (reference sequence). The CDR3 here is CASRQTQGGFAEAFF. The CDR3, as DNA: TGTGCCAGCAGGCAAACCCAGGGAGGGTTCGCTGAAGCTTTCTTT.

The CDR3 sequence is CASSFRPGTDTQYF. The CDR3 region has the DNA TGTGCCAGCAGTTTCAGGCCGGGCACAGATACGCAGTATTTT. This sequence joins TRBV27 and TRBJ2-3, with unresolved D. The CDR3 is made up of 14 amino acids. Trimming cost V 3 bases and J 1 base, with 8 bases left between them. Germline V gene lookup returns CDR1 MNHEY and CDR2 SMNVEV (reference sequence).

This chain joins TRBV6-1 and TRBJ1-1; possible D gene TRBD1, 5 bases. Germline CDR1 reads MNHNS; CDR2 reads SASEGT. This CDR3 is 13 amino acids long. The ends were cut back, 7 bases at V and 8 bases at J, with 17 bases in the middle. CDR3 sequence (DNA): TGTGCCAGCACCCGGGGCAGCGAAACAGAAGCTTTCTTT. Its protein is CASTRGSETEAFF.

This chain joins TRBV7-6 and TRBJ2-7; perhaps TRBD2 as D (5 bases). The V end lost 3 bases, the J end lost 4 bases, and 16 bases lay between the germline ends. This CDR3 comprises 15 residues. In germline, CDR1 is SGHVS, CDR2 FNYEAQ. The CDR3 here is CASSFGPDGGYEQYF. CDR3 in DNA: TGTGCCAGCAGCTTCGGCCCAGACGGCGGGTACGAGCAGTACTTC.

This chain connects TRBV14 to TRBJ1-1; no definite D call. From germline, CDR1 is SGHDN and CDR2 FVKESK. Between the trimmed V and J ends, which lost 3 bases and 0 bases, there was a span of 8 bases. The CDR3 contains 14 residues. CDR3 residues: CASSHGSLNTEAFF. CDR3 sequence (DNA): TGTGCCAGCAGCCACGGGAGCCTGAACACTGAAGCTTTCTTT.

The genes are TRBV12-5 and TRBJ1-2; TRBD1 aligns across 9 bases. V lost 0 bases, J lost 5 bases, and 4 bases stayed unmatched. Looked up from germline, CDR1 is LGHNT and CDR2 is FRNRAP. This CDR3 spans 15 amino acids. The CDR3 nucleotides are TGTGCTAGTGGTTTGGTACAGGGGGCGCCGTATGGCTACACCTTC. It yields the protein CASGLVQGAPYGYTF.

The chain recombines TRBV5-6 with TRBJ2-6, with 7 bases matching TRBD2. There are 18 residues in the CDR3. V dropped 4 bases and J dropped 0; count of bases not matched to a gene: 10. Germline V CDR1 and CDR2: SGHDT, YYEEEE. The CDR3 coding sequence is TGTGCCAGCAGCCTGGGAGGGGTGTACCGCTCTGGGGCCAACGTCCTGACTTTC. It specifies CASSLGGVYRSGANVLTF.

The chain has TRBV11-3 and TRBJ2-1; D is undetermined. This CDR3 spans 15 amino acids. The V end lost 0 bases, the J end lost 7 bases, and 13 bases lay between the germline ends. Germline V CDR1 and CDR2: SGHNT, YENEEA. CDR3 residues: CASSLDQLSLNEQFF. The CDR3 DNA follows: TGTGCCAGCAGCTTAGACCAGCTATCCCTGAATGAGCAGTTCTTC.

The chain has TRBV5-1 and TRBJ2-5; no firm D call. Germline V lookup: CDR1 SGHRS, CDR2 YFSETQ. Between the trimmed V and J ends, which lost 1 base and 6 bases, there was a span of 16 bases. The CDR3 contains 15 residues. The CDR3 sequence: CASSLSVSVPQTQYF. The CDR3 nucleotides are TGCGCCAGCAGCTTGTCCGTGTCGGTACCCCAGACCCAGTACTTC.

The count of this clone is one. In DNA, the CDR3 is TGTGCCATCAATTCAGACAGGGGGCTTAGGTATGGCTACACCTTC. Its translation: CAINSDRGLRYGYTF. The chain couples TRBV10-3 to TRBJ1-2, with 10 bases fitting TRBD1. V shed 7 bases, J shed 5 bases, and the junction held 10 bases outside the gene matches. The CDR3 has 15 residues. The germline CDR1 and CDR2 sequences are ENHRY and SYGVKD.